This T cell receptor (beta chain) was captured by sequencing in a study of blood T cell repertoires in COVID-19. Study information: The United States, Italy and Spain were the sources of the acute and convalescent COVID-19 samples. In each case, the material was cDNA or gDNA derived from T cells, B-cell-depleted T cells, or PBMCs.

Per the study methods: Researchers report that nucleated cell counts were estimated from reference gene primer amplification. Data came from immunoSEQ multiplex PCR; TCRdb stores just in-frame clones and leaves some out. Clone size and V and J calls were adopted from that table, with D and trimming inferred from the DNA. The data show roughly 120,000 clones, approximately 90% seen once. This CDR3 has 18 residues. V lost 2 bases, J lost 6 bases, and 25 bases lay in between. Germline values: CDR1 SGHAT, CDR2 FQNNGV. This sequence joins TRBV11-2 and TRBJ1-1, with D possibly being TRBD1 (6 bases). Sequenced material: peripheral blood. The receptor's source is a woman aged 50 to 60 with acute or convalescent COVID-19. The CDR3 loop reads CASSLSVGGLRSIPEAFF. CDR3 bases: TGTGCCAGCAGCTTATCCGTGGGGGGGCTCCGTTCTATTCCTGAAGCTTTCTTT.